The rows below give T cell receptor beta chains drawn from one sample of a study of T cell changes during pregnancy in multiple sclerosis. The method was immunoSEQ multiplex PCR; TCRdb's version includes in-frame clones alone and lacks a portion of them. The sample comprises 100,000 to 140,000 clones, less than 95% of which are singletons, and roughly 0.78% rests with the top ten. The specimen comprised peripheral blood, sampled in the third trimester of pregnancy. The receptors come from a female donor in good health, enrolled as a control in a pregnancy study. Both conserved end residues are part of each CDR3. D genes are given only for firm matches. Size is stated for part of the rows, as once, few or many counts, or as a class when the clone is expanded.

-,TRBV5-1,TRBD2,TRBJ2-3,CASRAGGSTDTQYF,TGCGCCAGCCGAGCGGGGGGGAGCACAGATACGCAGTATTTT
once,TRBV27,-,TRBJ1-5,CASSARGPLNQPQHF,TGTGCCAGCAGTGCCAGGGGCCCGCTTAATCAGCCCCAGCATTTT
-,TRBV5-6,TRBD2,TRBJ2-1,CASSPRQLAGYNEQFF,TGTGCCAGCAGCCCACGTCAGCTAGCGGGGTACAATGAGCAGTTCTTC
-,TRBV9,TRBD2,TRBJ2-2,CASSVGGGSTGELFF,TGTGCCAGCAGCGTAGGCGGGGGGAGCACCGGGGAGCTGTTTTTT
-,TRBV6-5,-,TRBJ1-2,CASSYSITGTFGYTF,TGTGCCAGCAGTTACTCAATCACCGGGACATTTGGCTACACCTTC
-,TRBV27,-,TRBJ1-4,CASSGGEKLFF,TGTGCCAGCAGCGGAGGAGAAAAACTGTTTTTT
-,TRBV6-1,-,TRBJ1-1,CASRGYRETTEAFF,TGTGCCAGCAGGGGGTACAGGGAAACAACTGAAGCTTTCTTT
-,TRBV9,TRBD2,TRBJ2-1,CASSVDRTSYNEQFF,TGTGCCAGCAGCGTAGATCGGACTAGCTACAATGAGCAGTTCTTC
-,TRBV2,-,TRBJ2-2,CASRRQNVNTGELFF,TGTGCCAGCAGAAGACAAAATGTGAACACCGGGGAGCTGTTTTTT
-,TRBV5-5,-,TRBJ2-6,CASSQGWVGANVLTF,TGTGCCAGCAGCCAGGGGTGGGTTGGGGCCAACGTCCTGACTTTC
-,TRBV7-2,-,TRBJ2-1,CASSLEVAYVKNEQFF,TGTGCCAGCAGCTTAGAGGTAGCGTATGTAAAAAATGAGCAGTTCTTC
few,TRBV6-5,TRBD1,TRBJ1-6,CASSSPDRDSPLHF,TGTGCCAGCAGTTCACCGGACAGGGACTCACCCCTCCACTTT
-,TRBV7-9,-,TRBJ1-4,CASSTQLTTNEKLFF,TGTGCCAGCAGCACACAGCTTACAACTAATGAAAAACTGTTTTTT